The rows below give T cell receptor beta chains drawn from one sample of a study of identifying expanded T cells in peripheral blood. Profiled with immunoSEQ multiplex PCR; TCRdb holds only in-frame clones, not every one. The sample lists around 94,000 clones; more than 75% were seen once. Sequenced sample: blood. Receptors were obtained from a person aged 18 to 69 in good health. Each CDR3 is given with its conserved first and last residue. A D gene is named only where the DNA matches it firmly. Rows give clone size only sometimes, using once, few, many, or a class for an expanded clone.

j_call v_call d_call clone_size cdr3_aa cdr3_nt
TRBJ2-1 TRBV5-4 TRBD1 - CASSLDNRDRGTVIVNEQFF TGTGCCAGCAGCTTGGATAACCGGGACAGGGGAACAGTAATTGTCAATGAGCAGTTCTTC
TRBJ1-1 TRBV7-2 TRBD1 - CASIATGTARFEAFF TGTGCCAGCATTGCAACCGGGACAGCGAGATTTGAAGCTTTCTTT
TRBJ1-2 TRBV13 - - CASSLISRSRNGYTF TGTGCCAGCAGCTTAATCTCAAGAAGTCGGAATGGCTACACCTTC
TRBJ1-2 TRBV4-1 - - CASSQIRWGNDGYTF TGCGCCAGCAGCCAAATTAGGTGGGGGAACGATGGCTACACCTTC
TRBJ2-1 TRBV5-4 - - CASSFRVPRDNEQFF TGTGCCAGCAGCTTCCGGGTCCCGCGGGATAATGAGCAGTTCTTC
TRBJ1-2 TRBV7-2 TRBD1 - CASSSQGRASYGYTF TGTGCCAGCAGCTCACAGGGGAGGGCATCCTATGGCTACACCTTC
TRBJ2-6 TRBV13 - - CASSHHAGLGANVLTF TGTGCCAGCAGCCATCACGCGGGACTTGGGGCCAACGTCCTGACTTTC
TRBJ2-5 TRBV5-1 - - CASSSGAQETQYF TGCGCCAGCAGCTCTGGGGCGCAAGAGACCCAGTACTTC
TRBJ2-7 TRBV10-1 - - CASSSVKATGREQYF TGCGCCAGCAGTTCAGTAAAGGCGACGGGTAGGGAGCAGTACTTC
TRBJ1-1 TRBV7-2 - - CASSSTLDSAEAFF TGTGCCAGCAGCTCCACCCTGGACAGCGCTGAAGCTTTCTTT
TRBJ2-7 TRBV29-1 - - CSVEVGVRTTYEQYF TGCAGCGTTGAAGTTGGGGTTAGGACTACCTACGAGCAGTACTTC
TRBJ2-5 TRBV7-9 TRBD1 - CASSYVTGGAWETQYF TGTGCCAGCAGCTACGTAACAGGGGGCGCGTGGGAGACCCAGTACTTC
TRBJ1-1 TRBV30 - - CAWNRVGSEAFF TGTGCCTGGAACAGGGTTGGATCTGAAGCTTTCTTT
TRBJ2-5 TRBV5-5 TRBD2 - CASSKPPGGQETQYF TGTGCCAGCAGCAAACCTCCGGGGGGCCAAGAGACCCAGTACTTC
TRBJ1-1 TRBV6-5 TRBD1 - CASSYADRGGTEAFF TGTGCCAGCAGTTACGCCGACAGGGGGGGCACTGAAGCTTTCTTT
TRBJ2-7 TRBV6-6 - - CASRSTIDSPYEQYF TGTGCCAGCAGAAGCACGATCGACAGCCCCTACGAGCAGTACTTC
TRBJ1-1 TRBV11-1 - - CASSMRQHEAFF TGTGCCAGCAGCATGAGACAGCATGAAGCTTTCTTT
TRBJ1-1 TRBV30 - - CAWSGMLMNTEAFF TGTGCCTGGAGCGGGATGCTGATGAACACTGAAGCTTTCTTT
TRBJ1-2 TRBV30 TRBD1 - CAKSDRGLAGYTF TGTGCCAAGTCGGACAGGGGATTAGCTGGCTACACCTTC
TRBJ1-3 TRBV6-5 TRBD1 - CASRSLGQGRNTIYF TGTGCCAGCAGATCATTAGGACAGGGAAGAAACACCATATATTTT
TRBJ1-1 TRBV6-4 - few CASRDSDMNTEAFF TGTGCCAGCCGCGACAGTGACATGAACACTGAAGCTTTCTTT
TRBJ1-2 TRBV4-1 TRBD1 few CASSHPGGDGYTF TGCGCCAGCAGCCACCCAGGGGGAGATGGCTACACCTTC
TRBJ2-7 TRBV6-4 TRBD2 - CASSDRGVKRLRSYEQYF TGTGCCAGCAGTGATCGGGGGGTAAAGAGGTTAAGGTCCTACGAGCAGTACTTC
TRBJ2-1 TRBV30 - - CAWSVGGAYNEQFF TGTGCCTGGAGTGTGGGGGGAGCCTACAATGAGCAGTTCTTC
TRBJ1-2 TRBV30 - once CAWTPGGVYGYTF TGTGCCTGGACGCCCGGCGGTGTCTATGGCTACACCTTC
TRBJ2-1 TRBV7-9 TRBD1 - CASSSEIQGQGPNNEQFF TGTGCCAGCAGCTCAGAGATCCAAGGACAGGGCCCTAACAATGAGCAGTTCTTC
TRBJ1-5 TRBV19 - - CASSIAGISNQPQHF TGTGCCAGTAGTATAGCAGGGATAAGCAATCAGCCCCAGCATTTT
TRBJ1-1 TRBV6-1 TRBD1 - CASSEGAGGAVEAFF TGTGCCAGCAGTGAAGGGGCAGGGGGCGCGGTTGAAGCTTTCTTT
TRBJ1-5 TRBV2 - once CASSGRGQFLGQNQPQHF TGTGCCAGCAGTGGCCGCGGACAGTTTTTGGGCCAAAATCAGCCCCAGCATTTT
TRBJ1-3 TRBV30 - - CAWLSLGNTIYF TGTGCCTGGCTATCGTTAGGGAACACCATATATTTT
TRBJ1-5 TRBV6-1 - - CASRQEPGNQPQHF TGTGCCAGCCGACAGGAGCCGGGCAATCAGCCCCAGCATTTT
TRBJ2-1 TRBV11-2 - - CASSLENSNEQFF TGTGCCAGCAGCTTAGAGAATTCCAATGAGCAGTTCTTC
TRBJ2-6 TRBV5-4 - - CASSTTSGANVLTF TGTGCCAGCAGCACGACCTCTGGGGCCAACGTCCTGACTTTC
TRBJ2-5 TRBV9 - - CASSPLLGQETQYF TGTGCCAGCAGCCCCCTTTTGGGGCAAGAGACCCAGTACTTC
TRBJ1-3 TRBV11-2 - - CASSFLGSGNTIYF TGTGCCAGCAGCTTTCTGGGTTCTGGAAACACCATATATTTT